The 21 T cell receptor beta chains in this list originate from one sample, sequenced in a study of siplizumab effects on memory and regulatory T cells. The data were produced by immunoSEQ multiplex PCR, yet TCRdb's version contains in-frame clones alone and is incomplete. Of roughly 68,000 clones listed, just over 95% are singletons. The sample consisted of naive CD8+ T cells sorted from blood. These receptors came from a human donor in good health.

V and J are TRBV7-8 and TRBJ1-4; no firm D call. The CDR3 extends over 21 amino acids. The germline CDR1 and CDR2 sequences are SGHVS and FQNEAQ. The V gene lost 2 bases and the J gene lost 1 base, with 26 bases spanning the gap. Here the CDR3 reads CASSLSPRTEYTHRTNEKLFF. DNA for the CDR3: TGTGCCAGCAGCTTATCCCCGAGGACGGAATACACCCACAGAACTAATGAAAAACTGTTTTTT.

The chain employs TRBV19 and TRBJ1-1; D not resolved. Germline V CDR1 and CDR2: LNHDA, SQIVND (reference sequence). The CDR3 is 13 amino acids. Between the trimmed V and J ends, which lost 5 bases and 1 base, there was a span of 8 bases. CDR3 residues: CASSWGGNTEAFF. The CDR3 region has the DNA TGTGCCAGTAGTTGGGGAGGGAACACTGAAGCTTTCTTT.

The rearrangement joins TRBV7-6 to TRBJ1-5; D not certain. The germline V gene has CDR1 SGHVS and CDR2 FNYEAQ. The ends were cut back, 2 bases at V and 5 bases at J, with 10 bases in the middle. The CDR3 sequence is 14 residues long. This CDR3 reads CASSLLGRDQPQHF. CDR3 nucleotide sequence: TGTGCCAGCAGCTTACTAGGTAGAGATCAGCCCCAGCATTTT. Looking up the rest from reference TRBV7-6 and TRBJ1-5 gives the full variable domain: GAGVSQSPRYKVTKRGQDVALRCDPISGHVSLYWYRQALGQGPEFLTYFNYEAQQDKSGLPNDRFSAERPEGSISTLTIQRTEQRDSAMYRCASSLLGRDQPQHFGDGTRLSIL.

The genes are TRBV19 and TRBJ1-2; no definite D call. The ends were cut back, 8 bases at V and 0 bases at J, with 16 bases in the middle. Germline V lookup: CDR1 LNHDA, CDR2 SQIVND (reference sequence). CDR3 length: 15 residues. CDR3 protein: CASSIGGVANYGYTF. CDR3 in DNA: TGTGCCAGTTCAATCGGTGGGGTTGCTAACTATGGCTACACCTTC.

The chain is built from TRBV11-2 and TRBJ2-7, with 8 bases that match TRBD2. Germline values: CDR1 SGHAT, CDR2 FQNNGV. This CDR3 region has 16 residues. The ends lost 1 base at V and 2 bases at J; junction bases unmatched: 7. The CDR3 region is CASSLVAAGGTYEQYF. The CDR3 nucleotides are TGTGCCAGCAGCTTAGTAGCTGCGGGGGGCACCTACGAGCAGTACTTC.

The gene calls are TRBV27 and TRBJ1-2; TRBD1 might be the D (5 bases). CDR3 length: 16 residues. With 0 bases removed from V and 2 bases from J, the gap between germline ends came to 13 bases. CDR1 and CDR2 from the germline V gene are MNHEY and SMNVEV (reference sequence). Here the CDR3 DNA reads TGTGCCAGCAGTTTATCGGTTAAGGGGAAAAACTATGGCTACACCTTC. Its protein is CASSLSVKGKNYGYTF.

The chain recombines TRBV5-4 with TRBJ2-1; 8 positions match TRBD1. Germline trimming cut 4 bases from V and 14 bases from J; bases unmatched to any gene: 5. This CDR3 spans 11 amino acids. Germline-derived CDR1 and CDR2 are SGHNT and YYREEE (reference sequence). CDR3 in DNA: TGTGCCAGCAGCACAGGACAGGGTGAGTTCTTC. Protein: CASSTGQGEFF.

The chain links TRBV27 to TRBJ2-7, with 10 bases identical to TRBD1. The germline CDR1 and CDR2 sequences are MNHEY and SMNVEV (reference sequence). This CDR3 has 14 amino acids. Trimming took 3 bases from V and 5 from J; bases not matched to a gene: 4. The CDR3 DNA is TGTGCCAGCAGTTTGGGACAGGGGTTCAACGAGCAGTACTTC. This translates into CASSLGQGFNEQYF.

The CDR3, as DNA: TGCGCCAGCAGCGGGGGGACTAGCGGGTGGTACAATGAGCAGTTCTTC. The encoded protein is CASSGGTSGWYNEQFF. The chain has TRBV5-1 and TRBJ2-1; 12 bases line up with TRBD2. Trimming took 4 bases from V and 4 from J; bases not matched to a gene: 6. The germline V gene has CDR1 SGHRS and CDR2 YFSETQ. The CDR3 spans 16 residues.

This clone was seen once. The V call is TRBV19, the J call TRBJ2-1; 12 nucleotides match TRBD2. This CDR3 has 15 amino acids. Germline CDR1 LNHDA, CDR2 SQIVND (reference sequence). V was pared by 6 bases and J by 5 bases, with 5 bases of the junction left unmatched. In nucleotides, the CDR3 is TGTGCCAGTAGCCTAGCGGGGGGGGATGACAATGAGCAGTTCTTC. This codes for CASSLAGGDDNEQFF.

V and J are TRBV9 and TRBJ1-1; D is unresolved. The V gene lost 5 bases and the J gene lost 4 bases, with 15 bases spanning the gap. Germline CDR1 reads SGDLS; CDR2 reads YYNGEE. The CDR3 covers 14 residues. The CDR3 DNA is TGTGCCAGCAGTGGCCCTACGTCGGGCACTGAAGCTTTCTTT. Its protein product is CASSGPTSGTEAFF.

In its sample, this clone was seen once. This CDR3 is CASSLYPTGSSGDYNEQFF. The CDR3 DNA follows: TGTGCCAGCAGCTTGTACCCCACGGGGTCCTCGGGGGACTACAATGAGCAGTTCTTC. The chain links TRBV5-4 to TRBJ2-1; TRBD2 might be the D (6 bases). Deletions cut 1 base from V and 3 bases from J, with 23 bases between. There are 19 residues in the CDR3. Germline assignment: CDR1 SGHNT and CDR2 YYREEE (reference sequence). Looking up the rest from reference TRBV5-4 and TRBJ2-1 gives the full variable domain: ETGVTQSPTHLIKTRGQQVTLRCSSQSGHNTVSWYQQALGQGPQFIFQYYREEENGRGNFPPRFSGLQFPNYSSELNVNALELDDSALYLCASSLYPTGSSGDYNEQFFGPGTRLTVL.

The chain carries TRBV10-3 and TRBJ1-1; TRBD1 aligns across 8 bases. Germline CDR1 and CDR2: ENHRY and SYGVKD. V shed 6 bases and J 4 bases; nucleotides not matched to a gene: 7. The CDR3 runs to 14 residues. CDR3 protein: CAIRNGQGGTEAFF. Written as DNA, the CDR3 is TGTGCCATCAGAAACGGACAGGGAGGCACTGAAGCTTTCTTT.

V usage is TRBV27 and J usage is TRBJ2-5; no firm D call. CDR1 and CDR2 from the germline V gene are MNHEY and SMNVEV (reference sequence). This CDR3 contains 13 residues. Deletions cut 3 bases from V and 2 bases from J, with 7 bases between. CDR3 DNA: TGTGCCAGCAGTTTTGGGCAGCAAGAGACCCAGTACTTC. This encodes CASSFGQQETQYF.

Here the CDR3 DNA reads TGCGCCAGCAGCTTGGTCGCCAGTGAGAACACTGAAGCTTTCTTT. It encodes CASSLVASENTEAFF. V gene TRBV5-1 combines with J gene TRBJ1-1; D is uncertain. The ends were cut back, 0 bases at V and 1 base at J, with 10 bases in the middle. CDR3 length: 15 amino acids. Germline assignment: CDR1 SGHRS and CDR2 YFSETQ.

The chain carries TRBV11-2 and TRBJ2-7; D remains unclear. This CDR3 is built from 11 residues. Deletions cut 5 bases from V and 2 bases from J, with 4 bases between. The V gene's germline CDR1 is SGHAT and CDR2 FQNNGV. CDR3: CASSLPYEQYF. CDR3 bases: TGTGCCAGCAGCCTGCCCTACGAGCAGTACTTC.

The chain has TRBV6-4 and TRBJ2-1; 10 nucleotides agree with TRBD2. CDR1 MRHNA and CDR2 SNTAGT come from the germline V gene. CDR3 length equals 16 residues. The J segment lost 3 bases and the V segment lost 0 bases, leaving 2 bases of the junction unmatched. The CDR3 is CASSDSSGGGYNEQFF. CDR3 nucleotides: TGTGCCAGCAGTGACTCGAGCGGGGGGGGCTACAATGAGCAGTTCTTC.

The chain recombines TRBV19 with TRBJ2-5, with TRBD1 identical over 9 bases. CDR1 is LNHDA, CDR2 SQIVND, per germline (reference sequence). The CDR3 totals 13 residues. Trimming took 9 bases from V and 4 from J; bases not matched to a gene: 6. CDR3 loop: CARGQGTGETQYF. The CDR3 DNA sequence: TGTGCCAGAGGACAGGGGACGGGAGAGACCCAGTACTTC.

Concerning this clone: This CDR3 is also generated by other DNA sequences in the sample. The chain is built from TRBV9 and TRBJ2-1; no clear D. There are 11 residues in the CDR3. With 4 bases removed from V and 10 bases from J, the gap between germline ends came to 9 bases. Looked up from germline, CDR1 is SGDLS and CDR2 is YYNGEE. The CDR3 nucleotides are TGTGCCAGCAGCCCAGGAAACGAGCAGTTCTTC. Translating gives CASSPGNEQFF.

The V gene is TRBV28, the J gene TRBJ2-1; no clear D gene. Trimming took off 7 bases at V and 4 bases at J, with 8 bases between the two ends. The V gene's germline CDR1 is MDHEN and CDR2 SYDVKM. There are 12 residues in the CDR3. CDR3 sequence reads: CASTDTYNEQFF. CDR3 in DNA: TGTGCCAGCACCGACACTTACAATGAGCAGTTCTTC.

The chain carries TRBV2 and TRBJ2-2; tentative D call: TRBD1 (6 bases). Germline-derived CDR1 and CDR2 are SNHLY and FYNNEI. V was cut by 9 bases and J by 5 bases, with 22 bases left in between. The CDR3 extends over 16 amino acids. CDR3 sequence reads: CARRGKENRETGELFF. CDR3 bases: TGTGCCAGAAGAGGGAAGGAGAACAGGGAAACCGGGGAGCTGTTTTTT. Together with reference TRBV2 and TRBJ2-2, the CDR3 gives the full variable domain: EPEVTQTPSHQVTQMGQEVILRCVPISNHLYFYWYRQILGQKVEFLVSFYNNEISEKSEIFDDQFSVERPDGSNFTLKIRSTKLEDSAMYFCARRGKENRETGELFFGEGSRLTVL.